The 8 T cell receptor beta chains below all came from one sample that was sequenced in a study of T cells after yellow fever vaccination. Via MiXCR, TCRdb re-called the 5' RACE reads, giving one row per CDR3 protein. The table includes more than 300,000 distinct CDR3 sequences, approximately 4% detected once. The sequencing here drew on PBMCs, taken 15 days after the yellow fever booster vaccination. These TCRs come from a man in his late teens or twenties who received the YFV17D yellow fever vaccine.

At least ten counts were recorded for this clonotype. This chain links TRBV3-1 with TRBJ2-2, with a weak D call TRBD1 (5 bases). Per germline, CDR1 LGHDT and CDR2 YNNKEL (reference sequence). Trimming shortened V by 0 bases and J by 7 bases, and 15 bases separated the two germline ends. The CDR3 contains 16 residues. The CDR3 nucleotides are TGTGCCAGCAGCCAAGAGGGGCTAGTAGACGTCGGGGAGCTGTTTTTT. Amino acid sequence: CASSQEGLVDVGELFF.

This clonotype was recorded a few times. The chain employs TRBV18 and TRBJ2-2; TRBD2 matches 9 bases. J gave up 1 base and V 1 base, and 7 bases lay outside the gene matches. The CDR3 sequence is 18 residues long. Germline V CDR1 and CDR2: KGHSH, LQKENI. CDR3 loop: CASSPLQLAGKNTGELFF. CDR3 bases: TGTGCCAGCTCACCACTTCAGCTAGCGGGGAAGAACACCGGGGAGCTGTTTTTT.

This clonotype was detected only a few times. This sequence joins TRBV25-1 and TRBJ1-6; D call uncertain. The germline gives CDR1 MGHDK, CDR2 SYGVNS. Between the trimmed V and J ends, which lost 3 bases and 0 bases, there was a span of 9 bases. The CDR3 is made up of 16 amino acids. DNA for the CDR3: TGTGCCAGCAGTGACCCGAAGGGCTCCTATAATTCACCCCTCCACTTT. Protein sequence: CASSDPKGSYNSPLHF. Combining the CDR3 with reference TRBV25-1 and TRBJ1-6 gives the whole variable domain EADIYQTPRYLVIGTGKKITLECSQTMGHDKMYWYQQDPGMELHLIHYSYGVNSTEKGDLSSESTVSRIRTEHFPLTLESARPSHTSQYLCASSDPKGSYNSPLHFGNGTRLTVT.

This clonotype was picked up many times. This chain links TRBV7-2 with TRBJ1-2; no clear D gene. Germline V lookup: CDR1 SGHTA, CDR2 FQGNSA. V shed 2 bases and J shed 4 bases, with 14 bases lying between them. This CDR3 comprises 15 residues. The DNA of the CDR3 is TGTGCCAGCAGCTTACGAGTATCTGGTAGCTATGGCTACACCTTC. This codes for CASSLRVSGSYGYTF.

This clonotype was seen only a few times. The V call is TRBV2, the J call TRBJ2-5, with 9 positions matching TRBD2. This CDR3 comprises 13 residues. The V and J ends lost 8 bases and 12 bases, in that order; junction bases with no gene match: 13. CDR1 SNHLY and CDR2 FYNNEI come from the germline V gene. CDR3 DNA: TGTGCCAGCGGGTTCATAGCGGGGGCGAATAAGTACTTC. Its translation: CASGFIAGANKYF.

At least ten counts were recorded for this clonotype. J is TRBJ2-7 and V is TRBV20-1; TRBD2 matches at 10 bases. The CDR3 has 14 amino acids. Trimming removed 3 bases from V and 4 bases from J; junction bases left unmatched: 6. CDR1 is DFQATT, CDR2 SNEGSKA, per germline (reference sequence). The CDR3 reads CSASLSGGAYEQYF. As DNA, the CDR3 is TGCAGTGCTAGCCTCAGCGGGGGGGCTTACGAGCAGTACTTC.

This clonotype has more than one count but fewer than ten. V usage is TRBV2 and J usage is TRBJ2-7; 8 nucleotides match TRBD1. This CDR3 is built from 16 residues. Per the germline V gene, CDR1 is SNHLY and CDR2 is FYNNEI. J was trimmed by 1 base and V by 4 bases; bases with no gene match: 9. The CDR3 DNA reads TGTGCCAGCAGTGCTTTAAGGACAGGGATGTCCTACGAGCAGTACGTC. It encodes CASSALRTGMSYEQYV.

Ten or more counts support this clonotype. V is TRBV6-6 and J is TRBJ2-7; 7 bases fit TRBD1. Germline loops: CDR1 MNHNY, CDR2 SVGAGI (reference sequence). This CDR3 contains 12 residues. With V trimmed by 6 bases and J by 7 bases, 6 bases remained unmatched. The CDR3 bases are TGTGCCAGCAGCCAGACAGGGTGGGAGCAGTACTTC. It specifies CASSQTGWEQYF.